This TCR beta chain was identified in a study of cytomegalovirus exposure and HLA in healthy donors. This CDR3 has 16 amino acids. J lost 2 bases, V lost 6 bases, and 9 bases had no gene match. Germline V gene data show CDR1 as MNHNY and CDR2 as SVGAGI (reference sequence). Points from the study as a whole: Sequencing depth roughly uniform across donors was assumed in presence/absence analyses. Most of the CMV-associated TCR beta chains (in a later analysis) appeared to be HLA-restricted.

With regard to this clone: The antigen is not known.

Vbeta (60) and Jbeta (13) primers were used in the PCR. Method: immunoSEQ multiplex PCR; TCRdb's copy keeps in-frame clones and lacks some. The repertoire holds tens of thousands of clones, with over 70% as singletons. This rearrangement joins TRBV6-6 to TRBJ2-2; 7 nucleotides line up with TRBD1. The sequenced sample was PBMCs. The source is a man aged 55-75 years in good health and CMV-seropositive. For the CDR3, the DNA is TGTGCCAGCAGCCGACGACAGGGTCAAAACACCGGGGAGCTGTTTTTT. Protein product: CASSRRQGQNTGELFF.